This record concerns one TCR beta chain sequence. This clonotype was seen a few times. This clone's antigen is unknown. No qualities accompany the bases; no much larger clone lies one base away. The donors were 40 or so Caucasian individuals from Russia, aged roughly 6 to 100 years, who were systemically healthy. Approximately 9.3 milliliters of peripheral blood were drawn from each donor into EDTA-treated Vacutainer tubes. Ficoll-Paque density-gradient centrifugation was used to isolate PBMCs, with at least 6.5 million per sample. Trizol reagent was used to extract total RNA from PBMCs, with at least 6 micrograms per sample. For every donor, flow cytometry on a PBMC aliquot measured the percentage of naive CD45RAhigh/CD27high T cells. The data stem from a study of blood T cells in healthy people across ages (dated by TCRdb to between 2015 and 2017). With regard to the full study: In model experiments, template switching captured about one uniquely barcoded TCR beta cDNA molecule for every two T cells. The study measured age-related changes in TCR beta repertoire diversity using deep sequencing normalized with unique cDNA molecular identifiers. Donors of different ages were randomly distributed across sequencing lanes to avoid experimental bias. The donors were split into four age groups: young (average 16 years), middle-aged (39), aged (roughly 65) and long-lived (about 74). The study analyzed two additional independent replicas of 1 million unique cDNA reads from the same blood draw for two donors, one aged 18 to 30 and one aged 80 or older. The investigation overall reported the following: Estimates of total diversity based on one million sequenced T cells were regarded as lower bounds and as underestimates. Because donor CMV infection status was unknown, age-related changes in expanded clonotypes were potentially confounded. The long-lived group showed more naive CD4+ T cells, fewer expanded clones and increased TCR diversity than the aged group, suggesting age selection. As age increased, observed TCR beta diversity per million T cells dropped in a roughly linear way, and a significant reduction was already evident by age 40. Observed TCR beta diversity correlated strongly with the percentage of naive T cells measured by flow cytometry. Conclusive comparison of naive and antigen-experienced compartments was prevented by the profiling of bulk unsorted PBMCs.

Taken from the germline V gene (reference sequence), the CDR1 and CDR2 loops are SGHKS and YYEKEE. Its CDR3 holds 15 amino acids, cysteine through phenylalanine. Only the CDR3 region is kept as DNA, spanning 45 bases read in frame from base 1. V drops 1 base and J drops 1 base, leaving 9 bases in between. The receptor library was made with 5' RACE. TCRdb records Illumina HiSeq 2500 as the sequencer. A second PCR of about 6 to 12 cycles was run with a J-beta primer mix and a sample-barcoded 5' primer. A template-switch 5' adaptor carrying 12 random nucleotides introduced a unique molecular identifier onto each TCR beta cDNA molecule. Each sample yielded at least 3 million CDR3-containing paired-end reads. First-strand cDNA was synthesized from all RNA with the Mint cDNA synthesis kit, primed by a TRBC-specific oligonucleotide. After uracil-DNA glycosylase treatment, a first 18-cycle PCR used universal primers M1SS and BC2_uni_R on all cDNA. On the authors' methods: Each sample was normalized by randomly selecting 1 million high-quality reads, each carrying a distinct molecular identifier. Instead of being binned into consensus sequences, reads that shared molecular identifiers were thrown out. CDR3 identification, clonotype clustering and error correction used MiTCR with a Q25 quality threshold and the strictest error-elimination algorithm. A nonparametric unseen species model with Euler transformation was used to estimate a lower bound on total TCR beta diversity. TCRdb's own reprocessing of the public reads used fastp at Q25 and MiXCR and kept productive beta chains. Rows matching on CDR3 protein sequence are summarized as one entry with the most common DNA and genes. TCRdb, not the authors, supplied the V and J calls. The sample yields 920,000 or so distinct CDR3 sequences; less than 50% were counted once. The top ten constitute approximately 17% of the sample.

The TCR comes from a woman aged 60-75 years in good health. Sequenced: blood. The chain employs TRBV5-5 and TRBJ1-5, with the D gene too uncertain to name. The CDR3 in this case is CASSLIGRSNQPQHF. The nucleotide sequence is given as TGTGCCAGCAGCTTGATAGGTCGGAGCAATCAGCCCCAGCATTTT.